The 27 T cell receptor beta chains below all came from one sample that was sequenced in a study of cytomegalovirus exposure and HLA in healthy donors. Sequenced by immunoSEQ multiplex PCR; TCRdb stores in-frame clones only, minus some. This sample has about 110,000 clones, with about 85% found just once. The sequencing sample was made of PBMCs. The receptors derive from a woman younger than 35 in good health and CMV-seronegative.

The chain combines TRBV2 with TRBJ2-7, with TRBD1 matching over 8 bases. Germline CDR1 reads SNHLY; CDR2 reads FYNNEI. This CDR3 region has 16 residues. After removal of 7 bases from V and 0 bases from J, the junction contained 11 bases not matched to a gene. This chain's CDR3 is CASIPRDRISSYEQYF. The CDR3 DNA reads TGTGCCAGCATTCCCAGGGACAGGATCAGCTCCTACGAGCAGTACTTC.

V gene TRBV7-4 combines with J gene TRBJ2-1, with 8 bases that match TRBD2. The germline gives CDR1 SGHVT, CDR2 SQSDAQ. The CDR3 is made up of 15 amino acids. Trimming cost V 1 base and J 7 bases; bases outside gene matches: 6. CDR3 sequence: CASSLEAGVQNEQFF. As DNA, the CDR3 is TGTGCCAGCAGCTTAGAAGCGGGGGTTCAAAATGAGCAGTTCTTC. The full variable domain, with the rest looked up from reference TRBV7-4 and TRBJ2-1, is GAGVSQSPRYKVAKRGRDVALRCDSISGHVTLYWYRQTLGQGSEVLTYSQSDAQRDKSGRPSGRFSAERPERSVSTLKIQRTEQGDSAVYLCASSLEAGVQNEQFFGPGTRLTVL.

The rearrangement uses TRBV6-1 and TRBJ1-1, with D possibly TRBD1 on 5 matching bases. CDR1 MNHNS and CDR2 SASEGT come from the germline V gene. V was shortened by 7 bases and J by 2 bases, with 17 bases between the two germline ends. The CDR3 consists of 15 residues. DNA of the CDR3: TGTGCCAGCACTGACCTCCCGGGGGGAAACACTGAAGCTTTCTTT. Amino acids: CASTDLPGGNTEAFF.

The V gene is TRBV5-1, the J gene TRBJ2-5; 7 bases align to TRBD2. Germline assignment: CDR1 SGHRS and CDR2 YFSETQ. CDR3 length: 16 amino acids. The V and J ends lost 0 bases and 4 bases, in that order; junction bases with no gene match: 9. CDR3 residues: CASSLASAGVLETQYF. The CDR3 DNA is TGCGCCAGCAGCTTGGCCTCTGCGGGGGTACTAGAGACCCAGTACTTC.

This chain uses TRBV27 with TRBJ1-1; 8 positions match TRBD1. Per the germline V gene, CDR1 is MNHEY and CDR2 is SMNVEV (reference sequence). The V gene end was trimmed by 6 bases and the J gene end by 2 bases; junction bases not matched to a gene: 5. The CDR3 runs 14 residues. In nucleotides, the CDR3 is TGTGCCAGCAGAAGGACAGGGATCAACACTGAAGCTTTCTTT. Protein sequence: CASRRTGINTEAFF.

The chain uses TRBV5-1 and TRBJ2-2; 9 positions agree with TRBD1. Germline trimming cut 3 bases from V and 6 bases from J; bases unmatched to any gene: 12. CDR1 and CDR2 from the germline V gene are SGHRS and YFSETQ. The CDR3 is 17 residues long. CDR3 DNA: TGCGCCAGCAGCTCTCACCAACAGGGGGCGGCGGCCGGGGAGCTGTTTTTT. Its protein product is CASSSHQQGAAAGELFF.

This clone was seen more than once but under ten times. The rearrangement uses TRBV5-6 and TRBJ1-5; D might be TRBD1 (6 bases). Germline CDR1 and CDR2: SGHDT and YYEEEE. The V end was cut by 3 bases, the J end by 3 bases, with 13 bases between. The CDR3 covers 15 residues. As DNA, the CDR3 is TGTGCCAGCAGCTCCGGACAGCTCTTCAATCAGCCCCAGCATTTT. This sequence encodes CASSSGQLFNQPQHF.

The V gene is TRBV4-1, the J gene TRBJ1-2, with D possibly TRBD1 on 6 matching bases. From germline, CDR1 is MGHRA and CDR2 YSYEKL. The CDR3 consists of 14 residues. V gave up 5 bases and J gave up 4 bases, with 14 bases separating them. The CDR3 nucleotides are TGCGCCAGCAGCACCCCGAGGACAGCCTATGGCTACACCTTC. This translates into CASSTPRTAYGYTF.

The chain combines TRBV2 with TRBJ2-7; 9 positions agree with TRBD1. The trim removed 7 bases at V and 6 bases at J, leaving 10 bases unmatched. CDR1 is SNHLY, CDR2 FYNNEI, per germline. CDR3 length: 14 amino acids. CDR3 sequence: CASTKGTGIGEQYF. CDR3 sequence (DNA): TGTGCCAGCACTAAAGGGACAGGGATTGGCGAGCAGTACTTC.

V and J are TRBV30 and TRBJ1-2, with D possibly being TRBD1 (6 bases). Germline V gene sequence: CDR1 GTSNPN, CDR2 SVGIG (reference sequence). Between the trimmed V and J ends, which lost 2 bases and 6 bases, there was a span of 16 bases. This CDR3 is built from 14 residues. The CDR3 reads CAWSPGRGGNGYTF. For the CDR3, the DNA is TGTGCCTGGAGTCCGGGGAGGGGGGGCAATGGCTACACCTTC.

This clone showed up just once. The chain combines TRBV21-1 with TRBJ1-1; whether TRBD1, the table's D call, matches the DNA was not checked. TRBV21-1 is deemed a pseudogene. This CDR3 region has 16 residues. CDR3: CASSKRQGRSSIEAFF. The CDR3 DNA is TGTGCCAGCAGCAAAAGACAGGGGAGAAGTAGCATTGAAGCTTTCTTT.

The J gene is TRBJ1-4, the V gene TRBV28; a weak D match, TRBD1 (5 bases). The CDR3 covers 15 residues. CDR1 and CDR2 (germline): MDHEN, SYDVKM. V was clipped by 8 bases and J by 5 bases, with 18 bases between them. The CDR3 nucleotides read TGTGCCAGCGGGGCGGGGGAGGTGAAGAATGAAAAACTGTTTTTT. Its protein is CASGAGEVKNEKLFF.

The rearrangement joins TRBV10-3 to TRBJ2-5; 9 positions agree with TRBD2. Germline V gene sequence: CDR1 ENHRY, CDR2 SYGVKD. The J segment lost 2 bases and the V segment lost 0 bases, leaving 7 bases of the junction unmatched. The CDR3 totals 17 residues. The CDR3 DNA follows: TGTGCCATCAGTGAGTCTCTGAAGCGGGGGGTTCAAGAGACCCAGTACTTC. Its translation is CAISESLKRGVQETQYF.

The chain is built from TRBV19 and TRBJ1-1, with D perhaps matching TRBD1 (5 bases). Trimming removed 5 bases from V and 4 bases from J, with 20 bases in between. Germline-derived CDR1 and CDR2 are LNHDA and SQIVND (reference sequence). This CDR3 has 16 residues. In DNA form, the CDR3 reads TGTGCCAGTAGTGGTCCCTATCAGGGAAGAGGCACTGAAGCTTTCTTT. This codes for CASSGPYQGRGTEAFF.

The chain joins TRBV2 to TRBJ1-1, with 9 positions matching TRBD1. The trim removed 11 bases at V and 4 bases at J, leaving 5 bases unmatched. CDR1 and CDR2 (germline): SNHLY, FYNNEI. The CDR3 length is 12 residues. The CDR3 loop reads CAGTTGGTEAFF. The DNA for the CDR3 is TGTGCCGGGACGACAGGGGGCACTGAAGCTTTCTTT. Filled out from reference TRBV2 and TRBJ1-1, the complete variable domain reads EPEVTQTPSHQVTQMGQEVILRCVPISNHLYFYWYRQILGQKVEFLVSFYNNEISEKSEIFDDQFSVERPDGSNFTLKIRSTKLEDSAMYFCAGTTGGTEAFFGQGTRLTVV.

The CDR3 loop is CACQFVGTGNAYGYTF. The CDR3 coding sequence is TGTGCCTGCCAATTCGTAGGGACAGGGAACGCCTATGGCTACACCTTC. The rearrangement uses TRBV30 and TRBJ1-2; TRBD1 aligns across 9 bases. The CDR3 runs to 16 residues. Losses at the gene ends were 6 bases for V and 4 bases for J; bases not matched to a gene: 15. Germline lookup yields CDR1 GTSNPN and CDR2 SVGIG (reference sequence).

The chain uses TRBV5-6 and TRBJ2-5; 8 positions agree with TRBD2. V trimming: 4 bases; J trimming: 6 bases; junction bases outside the gene matches: 8. The CDR3 sequence is 14 residues long. The V gene's germline CDR1 is SGHDT and CDR2 YYEEEE. Here the CDR3 DNA reads TGTGCCAGCAGCCTTAGCGGGGCGCGGCAGACCCAGTACTTC. It is translated as CASSLSGARQTQYF.

The chain couples TRBV13 to TRBJ1-5, with a possible D match to TRBD1 (5 bases). The CDR3 is 14 residues long. V lost 0 bases and J 4 bases, leaving 7 bases between the germline ends. Germline values: CDR1 PRHDT, CDR2 FYEKMQ (reference sequence). CDR3: CASSLGTENQPQHF. DNA of the CDR3: TGTGCCAGCAGCTTAGGGACAGAAAATCAGCCCCAGCATTTT. The full variable domain, its missing parts supplied by reference TRBV13 and TRBJ1-5, is AAGVIQSPRHLIKEKRETATLKCYPIPRHDTVYWYQQGPGQDPQFLISFYEKMQSDKGSIPDRFSAQQFSDYHSELNMSSLELGDSALYFCASSLGTENQPQHFGDGTRLSIL.

The chain has TRBV6-1 and TRBJ2-7; tentative D call: TRBD1 (6 bases). In germline, CDR1 is MNHNS, CDR2 SASEGT. The V gene lost 8 bases and the J gene lost 0 bases, with 11 bases spanning the gap. This CDR3 spans 13 amino acids. Here the CDR3 reads CASGRTASYEQYF. CDR3 sequence (DNA): TGTGCCAGCGGCCGGACAGCCTCCTACGAGCAGTACTTC.

The chain is built from TRBV27 and TRBJ1-6, with D unresolved. CDR1 and CDR2 from the germline V gene are MNHEY and SMNVEV (reference sequence). The CDR3 length is 13 residues. Trimming took off 6 bases at V and 7 bases at J, with 10 bases between the two ends. The CDR3 nucleotides are TGTGCCAGCAGCCTCTCGACAAATTCACCCCTCCACTTT. This codes for CASSLSTNSPLHF.

The V and J genes are TRBV23-1 and TRBJ2-3, with 11 positions matching TRBD1. TRBV23-1 is identified as an open reading frame with a role that is uncertain. After removal of 2 bases from V and 2 bases from J, the junction contained 6 bases not matched to a gene. The CDR3 totals 17 residues. The CDR3 sequence: CASSQPDRGQITDTQYF. The CDR3 nucleotides are TGCGCCAGCAGTCAACCGGACAGGGGGCAGATCACAGATACGCAGTATTTT.

The V gene is TRBV6-1, the J gene TRBJ1-5; 7 nucleotides agree with TRBD1. This CDR3 region has 12 residues. With 7 bases clipped from V and 5 bases from J, the junction kept 2 bases outside the gene matches. Germline V gene lookup returns CDR1 MNHNS and CDR2 SASEGT. The CDR3 loop reads CASMTGHQPQHF. The CDR3 nucleotides read TGTGCCAGCATGACAGGGCATCAGCCCCAGCATTTT.

The V and J genes are TRBV29-1 and TRBJ2-7; TRBD2 aligns across 10 bases. CDR1 SQVTM and CDR2 ANQGSEA come from the germline V gene. The CDR3 is 13 amino acids. Losses at the gene ends were 5 bases for V and 5 bases for J; bases not matched to a gene: 6. The CDR3 DNA follows: TGCAGCGTTTACGGGACTAGCGCCCACGAGCAGTACTTC. Translation: CSVYGTSAHEQYF.

The rearrangement joins TRBV7-2 to TRBJ2-5, with D perhaps TRBD1 (6 bases). There are 13 residues in the CDR3. In germline, CDR1 is SGHTA, CDR2 FQGNSA. Trimming stripped 5 bases from V and 7 bases from J, with 14 bases between. CDR3 nucleotide sequence: TGTGCCAGCAGCACAGGGTCCCGGGGGACCCAGTACTTC. This encodes CASSTGSRGTQYF.

This clone was observed a handful of times. The chain uses TRBV15 and TRBJ1-1; 7 positions match TRBD1. J lost 3 bases, V lost 1 base, and 5 bases had no gene match. CDR1 is LNHNV and CDR2 is YYDKDF in the germline V gene (reference sequence). The CDR3 runs to 15 residues. DNA for the CDR3: TGTGCCACCAGCAGAGTCGTAGGGGGCTACACTGAAGCTTTCTTT. This encodes CATSRVVGGYTEAFF. The variable domain in full, with the rest retrieved from reference TRBV15 and TRBJ1-1, is DAMVIQNPRYQVTQFGKPVTLSCSQTLNHNVMYWYQQKSSQAPKLLFHYYDKDFNNEADTPDNFQSRRPNTSFCFLDIRSPGLGDTAMYLCATSRVVGGYTEAFFGQGTRLTVV.

The CDR3 DNA follows: TGTGCCAGCAGCTCGACAGGGAACGAGCAGTACTTC. Protein product: CASSSTGNEQYF. This rearrangement joins TRBV7-8 to TRBJ2-7, with 7 bases identical to TRBD1. After removal of 4 bases from V and 5 bases from J, the junction contained 2 bases not matched to a gene. The CDR3 covers 12 residues. The germline V gene has CDR1 SGHVS and CDR2 FQNEAQ.

This chain connects TRBV9 to TRBJ1-2; D gene ambiguous. The CDR3 is made up of 14 amino acids. V lost 4 bases and J 5 bases, leaving 15 bases between the germline ends. Germline CDR1 reads SGDLS; CDR2 reads YYNGEE. The CDR3 DNA reads as TGTGCCAGCAGCCAGACCCCTAGTCGTTATGGCTACACCTTC. Translation: CASSQTPSRYGYTF.